The 18 T cell receptor beta chains reported below all come from one sample, sequenced in a study of T cells in Graves' hyperthyroidism and ophthalmopathy. RNA transcripts provided the source from which TCR beta CDR3 regions were amplified. TCR CDR3 regions were first amplified by RT-PCR with HTBI primers. MiXCR, applied by TCRdb to the multiplex PCR reads, yields one record per CDR3 protein. The repertoire holds roughly 570,000 distinct CDR3 sequences, with about a sixth as singletons. The sample was blood. The receptors derive from a woman in her twenties or thirties with Graves' hyperthyroidism.

This clonotype has only a few counts. This sequence joins TRBV6-1 and TRBJ1-3; D possibly corresponds to TRBD1 (6 bases). Germline CDR1 reads MNHNS; CDR2 reads SASEGT. The CDR3 covers 18 residues. V dropped 4 bases and J dropped 0 bases, with 19 bases sitting between them. CDR3 nucleotide sequence: TGTGCCAGCAGTGCCCCAGTGGGGGGGCTGCCCTCTGGAAACACCATATATTTT. This encodes CASSAPVGGLPSGNTIYF.

In its sample, this clonotype was seen a few times. The chain couples TRBV9 to TRBJ2-4, with a possible D match to TRBD2 (6 bases). V was pared by 0 bases and J by 0 bases, with 10 bases between. The CDR3 sequence is 16 residues long. Germline V gene sequence: CDR1 SGDLS, CDR2 YYNGEE. CDR3 sequence (DNA): TGTGCCAGCAGCGTAGGGCTAGCGATAGCCAAAAACATTCAGTACTTC. As protein: CASSVGLAIAKNIQYF.

This sequence joins TRBV7-2 and TRBJ1-4, with TRBD1 identical over 7 bases. The ends lost 5 bases at V and 4 bases at J; junction bases unmatched: 4. CDR3 size: 14 residues. From germline, CDR1 is SGHTA and CDR2 FQGNSA. CDR3 DNA: TGTGCCAGCAGCAAACAGGGGATTAATGAAAAACTGTTTTTT. Translating gives CASSKQGINEKLFF.

This clonotype was observed once. V usage is TRBV10-3 and J usage is TRBJ2-1; D may be TRBD2 (6 bases). V lost 8 bases, J lost 10 bases, and 21 bases lay in between. CDR1 and CDR2 from the germline V gene are ENHRY and SYGVKD. The CDR3 is 14 amino acids. Here the CDR3 reads CAIGLGGVREEQFF. The CDR3 region has the DNA TGTGCCATCGGCTTGGGCGGGGTACGGGAGGAGCAGTTCTTC.

The rearrangement links TRBV4-2 to TRBJ2-1, with 10 bases matching TRBD2. There are 16 residues in the CDR3. V lost 0 bases, J lost 5 bases, and 4 bases stayed unmatched. From germline, CDR1 is LGHNA and CDR2 YNFKEQ. CDR3 residues: CASSQERTSGNNEQFF. In DNA, the CDR3 is TGTGCCAGCAGCCAAGAACGGACTAGCGGAAACAATGAGCAGTTCTTC.

This clonotype was counted ten times or more. This rearrangement joins TRBV6-2 or TRBV6-3 to TRBJ1-2, with D tentatively TRBD1 (6 bases). Germline V CDR1 and CDR2: MNHEY, SVGEGT. This CDR3 has 13 amino acids. V was cut by 0 bases and J by 6 bases, with 8 bases left in between. The CDR3: CASSYSTGNGYTF. The CDR3 DNA reads as TGTGCCAGCAGTTACTCTACAGGGAATGGCTACACCTTC.

The chain's CDR3 is CSASPGGGETQYF. CDR3 DNA sequence: TGCAGTGCTAGCCCAGGAGGTGGGGAGACCCAGTACTTC. This chain uses TRBV20-1 with TRBJ2-5; D is possibly TRBD2 (5 bases). The germline gives CDR1 DFQATT, CDR2 SNEGSKA (reference sequence). CDR3 size: 13 residues. The V and J ends lost 3 bases and 5 bases respectively, with 13 bases between them.

About this clonotype: Just one base apart from a much larger clone, this may be a read error. The rearrangement links TRBV6-1 to TRBJ2-7, with D perhaps TRBD1 (5 bases). This CDR3 spans 14 amino acids. Germline loops: CDR1 MNHNS, CDR2 SASEGT. V was clipped by 2 bases and J by 6 bases, with 14 bases between them. CDR3 nucleotides: TGTGCCAGCAGTGAATTCGACAGTGACTGCGAGCAGTACTTC. Its translation is CASSEFDSDCEQYF.

This clonotype was counted ten times or more. The rearrangement joins TRBV5-1 to TRBJ2-1; 13 nucleotides agree with TRBD2. Germline V CDR1 and CDR2: SGHRS, YFSETQ. The CDR3 length is 16 residues. V dropped 0 bases and J dropped 9; count of bases not matched to a gene: 6. The CDR3 here is CASSLAGTSGISEQFF. The CDR3 DNA sequence: TGCGCCAGCAGCTTGGCCGGGACTAGCGGGATCAGTGAGCAGTTCTTC.

The chain combines TRBV29-1 with TRBJ2-6; a weak D match, TRBD2 (6 bases). V dropped 0 bases and J dropped 2 bases, with 11 bases sitting between them. The CDR3 extends over 16 amino acids. Germline values: CDR1 SQVTM, CDR2 ANQGSEA. Written as DNA, the CDR3 is TGCAGCGTTGAAGAAGGAGGGCGGACTGGGGCCAACGTCCTGACTTTC. This gives the protein CSVEEGGRTGANVLTF.

At least ten counts were recorded for this clonotype. The chain is built from TRBV2 and TRBJ2-3; tentative D call: TRBD2 (6 bases). Trimming pared 3 bases from V and 6 bases from J, leaving 13 bases between. Germline assignment: CDR1 SNHLY and CDR2 FYNNEI. This CDR3 has 14 amino acids. The CDR3 DNA sequence: TGTGCCAGCAGTGAGTTAGCGGTGCGGGATACGCAGTATTTT. Translating it yields CASSELAVRDTQYF.

This clonotype was detected many times. The CDR3 region is CASSKGTGLNTEAFF. The CDR3 coding sequence is TGTGCCAGCAGTAAGGGGACAGGATTAAACACTGAAGCTTTCTTT. The chain couples TRBV6-1 to TRBJ1-1, with 8 positions matching TRBD1. The CDR3 has 15 residues. Germline trimming cut 5 bases from V and 2 bases from J; bases unmatched to any gene: 7. The germline gives CDR1 MNHNS, CDR2 SASEGT.

This clonotype has ten or more counts. The chain recombines TRBV20-1 with TRBJ2-1; 8 nucleotides align to TRBD2. With 1 base clipped from V and 3 bases from J, the junction kept 14 bases outside the gene matches. Germline values: CDR1 DFQATT, CDR2 SNEGSKA (reference sequence). This CDR3 region has 18 residues. Here the CDR3 DNA reads TGCAGTGCTAGAGTAACGTTTGGGCGGGAGGAGGTCTACAATGAGCAGTTCTTC. Its translation: CSARVTFGREEVYNEQFF.

This clonotype occurred many times. The CDR3 DNA reads TGTGCCAGCAGTTTAGCGGGGGGTACCCCCTACGAGCAGTACTTC. The encoded protein is CASSLAGGTPYEQYF. V is TRBV12-3 or TRBV12-4 and J is TRBJ2-7; the D gene is possibly TRBD2 (6 bases). Between the trimmed V and J ends, which lost 0 bases and 2 bases, there was a span of 11 bases. CDR3 length: 15 amino acids.

This clonotype was seen repeatedly, ten times or more. This rearrangement joins TRBV3-1 to TRBJ2-3; 10 positions agree with TRBD2. CDR3 length: 17 residues. Germline CDR1 LGHDT, CDR2 YNNKEL (reference sequence). The V segment lost 0 bases and the J segment 2 bases; nucleotides outside the gene matches: 5. CDR3 in DNA: TGTGCCAGCAGCCAAGATTTTGGACTAGCGGACACAGATACGCAGTATTTT. Protein sequence: CASSQDFGLADTDTQYF.

In its sample, this clonotype was seen many times. This rearrangement joins TRBV27 to TRBJ1-1, with TRBD1 matching 7 bases. The germline gives CDR1 MNHEY, CDR2 SMNVEV (reference sequence). This CDR3 has 14 amino acids. V shed 4 bases and J 3 bases; nucleotides not matched to a gene: 5. This CDR3 is CASSWGQTYTEAFF. The CDR3 region has the DNA TGTGCCAGCAGTTGGGGACAGACTTACACTGAAGCTTTCTTT.

The gene calls are TRBV6-1 and TRBJ1-4; D possibly corresponds to TRBD1 (5 bases). CDR3 length: 12 amino acids. V lost 6 bases and J 10 bases, leaving 12 bases between the germline ends. CDR1 is MNHNS, CDR2 SASEGT, per germline. CDR3: CASSRGEGKLFF. DNA for the CDR3: TGTGCCAGCAGCCGGGGCGAGGGAAAACTGTTTTTT.

This clonotype was recorded at least ten times. The gene calls are TRBV9 and TRBJ2-1, with D possibly TRBD2 on 6 matching bases. Trimming left V 2 bases short and J 7 bases short, with 16 bases between. This CDR3 has 15 residues. Germline-derived CDR1 and CDR2 are SGDLS and YYNGEE. The CDR3 is CASSVLSGLTNEQFF. The CDR3 DNA is TGTGCCAGCAGCGTGCTGTCGGGACTTACGAATGAGCAGTTCTTC.